A selection of T cell receptor beta chains follows, all from one sample in a study of neurological immune-mediated disorders. TCRdb redid the calling of the 5' RACE reads with MiXCR, one entry per CDR3 protein. The sample lists some 95,000 distinct CDR3 sequences, roughly 3.5% occurring once. Sequenced input: PBMCs. The receptors were sampled from a young woman with multiple sclerosis. The CDR3 runs from the conserved cysteine through the conserved F or W. The D gene is left open where the match is weak. Clone size is stated in some rows and not others, as once, few, many or a class when expanded.

d_gene: .
abundance: many
len: 13
j_gene: TRBJ1-1
v_gene: TRBV9
CDR3nt: TGTGCCAGCCAAAGGGGGGGGAACACTGAAGCTTTCTTT
CDR3aa: CASQRGGNTEAFF

d_gene: TRBD1
abundance: many
len: 15
j_gene: TRBJ1-1
v_gene: TRBV12-3/TRBV12-4
CDR3nt: TGTGCCAGCAGTTTAACAGGGGGGATGAACACTGAAGCTTTCTTT
CDR3aa: CASSLTGGMNTEAFF

d_gene: .
abundance: many
len: 17
j_gene: TRBJ2-7
v_gene: TRBV5-1
CDR3nt: TGCGCCAGCAGCTTGCTCTACACCCAGGGGCCCATCTACGAGCAGTACTTC
CDR3aa: CASSLLYTQGPIYEQYF

d_gene: .
abundance: .
len: 14
j_gene: TRBJ1-1
v_gene: TRBV10-3
CDR3nt: TGTGCCATCAGGAGACCTCAGGGAGGCACTGAAGCTTTCTTT
CDR3aa: CAIRRPQGGTEAFF

d_gene: TRBD1
abundance: many
len: 13
j_gene: TRBJ2-7
v_gene: TRBV3-1
CDR3nt: TGTGCCAGCAGACCAGGGGGCCCGGGCGAGCAGTACTTC
CDR3aa: CASRPGGPGEQYF

d_gene: .
abundance: many
len: 14
j_gene: TRBJ2-7
v_gene: TRBV7-2
CDR3nt: TGTGCCAGCAGCTTAGCGGGAGAAACCTACGAGCAGTACTTC
CDR3aa: CASSLAGETYEQYF

d_gene: .
abundance: many
len: 13
j_gene: TRBJ2-7
v_gene: TRBV7-8
CDR3nt: TGTGCCAGCAGCTCGTCGACCGATTACGAGCAGTACTTC
CDR3aa: CASSSSTDYEQYF

d_gene: .
abundance: many
len: 17
j_gene: TRBJ2-3
v_gene: TRBV7-2
CDR3nt: TGTGCCAGCAGCTTAGCGTTGGGGAGTGGGGGCACAGATACGCAGTATTTT
CDR3aa: CASSLALGSGGTDTQYF

d_gene: TRBD2
abundance: many
len: 14
j_gene: TRBJ2-7
v_gene: TRBV20-1
CDR3nt: TGCAGTGCTAGGGCCGGGGCGGGGGCCTACGAGCAGTACTTC
CDR3aa: CSARAGAGAYEQYF

d_gene: .
abundance: many
len: 14
j_gene: TRBJ1-5
v_gene: TRBV10-3
CDR3nt: TGTGCCATCAGCGGCCCCGAAGGGAATCAGCCCCAGCATTTT
CDR3aa: CAISGPEGNQPQHF

d_gene: .
abundance: many
len: 17
j_gene: TRBJ1-3
v_gene: TRBV9
CDR3nt: TGTGCCAGCAGCGTAGGAGGGCATTCATCCTCTGGAAACACCATATATTTT
CDR3aa: CASSVGGHSSSGNTIYF

d_gene: .
abundance: many
len: 12
j_gene: TRBJ2-7
v_gene: TRBV9
CDR3nt: TGTGCCAGCAGCGTAGTAGTGTACGAGCAGTACTTC
CDR3aa: CASSVVVYEQYF

d_gene: TRBD1
abundance: many
len: 11
j_gene: TRBJ1-5
v_gene: TRBV7-2
CDR3nt: TGTGCCAGCAGCAACAGGGGGGTCCAGCATTTT
CDR3aa: CASSNRGVQHF

d_gene: .
abundance: few
len: 15
j_gene: TRBJ2-1
v_gene: TRBV12-3/TRBV12-4
CDR3nt: TGTGCCAGCAGTTTCTCGGACAGACCCTACAATGAGCAGTTCTTC
CDR3aa: CASSFSDRPYNEQFF

d_gene: TRBD2
abundance: many
len: 16
j_gene: TRBJ2-7
v_gene: TRBV3-1
CDR3nt: TGTGCCAGCAGCCAACCCGGGACTAGCGGGTTTGGCGAGCAGTACTTC
CDR3aa: CASSQPGTSGFGEQYF

d_gene: .
abundance: many
len: 17
j_gene: TRBJ1-2
v_gene: TRBV3-1
CDR3nt: TGTGCCAGCAGCCAAGTCGGTGGCGGCGGGGGCCGCGGGGGCTACACCTTC
CDR3aa: CASSQVGGGGGRGGYTF

d_gene: TRBD1
abundance: many
len: 14
j_gene: TRBJ2-5
v_gene: TRBV10-3
CDR3nt: TGTGCCATACAAGGGGACAGGGTTGGAGGGACCCAGTACTTC
CDR3aa: CAIQGDRVGGTQYF

d_gene: TRBD1
abundance: many
len: 15
j_gene: TRBJ1-4
v_gene: TRBV6-6
CDR3nt: TGTGCCAGCAGTAGGACCGGGACAGGGGAAGAAAAACTGTTTTTT
CDR3aa: CASSRTGTGEEKLFF

d_gene: TRBD2
abundance: many
len: 17
j_gene: TRBJ2-1
v_gene: TRBV11-1
CDR3nt: TGTGCCAGCAGCTTAGGGGGACTAGCGGACTCCTACAATGAGCAGTTCTTC
CDR3aa: CASSLGGLADSYNEQFF

d_gene: .
abundance: many
len: 13
j_gene: TRBJ1-1
v_gene: TRBV12-3/TRBV12-4
CDR3nt: TGTGCCAGCAGTCCGCGTTGGAACACTGAAGCTTTCTTT
CDR3aa: CASSPRWNTEAFF

d_gene: .
abundance: many
len: 15
j_gene: TRBJ2-1
v_gene: TRBV7-9
CDR3nt: TGTGCCAGCAGCTTAATGGCAGCCACTTACAATGAGCAGTTCTTC
CDR3aa: CASSLMAATYNEQFF

d_gene: TRBD2
abundance: many
len: 15
j_gene: TRBJ2-1
v_gene: TRBV5-1
CDR3nt: TGCGCCAGCAGCCCCAGACTAGCGGGGGACAATGAGCAGTTCTTC
CDR3aa: CASSPRLAGDNEQFF

d_gene: .
abundance: many
len: 17
j_gene: TRBJ2-7
v_gene: TRBV6-2/TRBV6-3
CDR3nt: TGTGCCAGCAGCTTATATCCCTCGAGTAGCGATTCCTACGAGCAGTACTTC
CDR3aa: CASSLYPSSSDSYEQYF

d_gene: .
abundance: many
len: 9
j_gene: TRBJ1-2
v_gene: TRBV20-1
CDR3nt: TGCAGTGCAGGGAATGGCTACACCTTC
CDR3aa: CSAGNGYTF

d_gene: .
abundance: .
len: 14
j_gene: TRBJ1-5
v_gene: TRBV7-9
CDR3nt: TGTGCCAGCAGCTTAGCCGGGGACAATCAGCCCCAGCATTTT
CDR3aa: CASSLAGDNQPQHF

d_gene: TRBD2
abundance: many
len: 16
j_gene: TRBJ2-7
v_gene: TRBV10-3
CDR3nt: TGTGCCATCAGTGAGGGGACTAGCGGGGTGCTTTACGAGCAGTACTTC
CDR3aa: CAISEGTSGVLYEQYF

d_gene: .
abundance: many
len: 17
j_gene: TRBJ2-2
v_gene: TRBV20-1
CDR3nt: TGCAGTGCCCCGGACACCCTTTCACCTGGGAGGACCGGGGAGCTGTTTTTT
CDR3aa: CSAPDTLSPGRTGELFF

d_gene: .
abundance: many
len: 12
j_gene: TRBJ1-1
v_gene: TRBV6-5
CDR3nt: TGTGCCAGCTATAGAGGGGTCGCTGAAGCTTTCTTT
CDR3aa: CASYRGVAEAFF

d_gene: TRBD2
abundance: many
len: 12
j_gene: TRBJ2-5
v_gene: TRBV20-1
CDR3nt: TGCAGTGCTACGACTAGCGGAGAGACCCAGTACTTC
CDR3aa: CSATTSGETQYF

d_gene: TRBD2
abundance: many
len: 16
j_gene: TRBJ2-3
v_gene: TRBV27
CDR3nt: TGTGCCAGCAGTTTGTTTCGACTAGCGGGGGGGTCTACGCAGTATTTT
CDR3aa: CASSLFRLAGGSTQYF

d_gene: TRBD2
abundance: many
len: 17
j_gene: TRBJ2-5
v_gene: TRBV5-1
CDR3nt: TGCGCCAGCAGCACCGGGACTAGCGGGAGTACCGGTGAGACCCAGTACTTC
CDR3aa: CASSTGTSGSTGETQYF